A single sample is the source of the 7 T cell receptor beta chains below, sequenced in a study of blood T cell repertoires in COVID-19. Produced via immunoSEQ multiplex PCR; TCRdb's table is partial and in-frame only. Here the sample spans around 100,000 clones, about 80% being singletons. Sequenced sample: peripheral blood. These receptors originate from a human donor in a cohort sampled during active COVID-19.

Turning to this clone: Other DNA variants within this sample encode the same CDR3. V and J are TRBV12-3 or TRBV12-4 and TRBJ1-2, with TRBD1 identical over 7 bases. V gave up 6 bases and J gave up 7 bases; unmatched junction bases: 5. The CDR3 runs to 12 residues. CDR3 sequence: CASSRDRVGYTF. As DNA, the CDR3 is TGTGCCAGCAGCCGGGACAGAGTTGGCTACACCTTC.

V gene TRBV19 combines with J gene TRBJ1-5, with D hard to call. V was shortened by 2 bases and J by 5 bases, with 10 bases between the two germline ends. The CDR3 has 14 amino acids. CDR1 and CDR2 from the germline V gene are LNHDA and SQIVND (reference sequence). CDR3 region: CASSIYREDQPQHF. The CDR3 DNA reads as TGTGCCAGTAGTATATATAGGGAGGATCAGCCCCAGCATTTT.

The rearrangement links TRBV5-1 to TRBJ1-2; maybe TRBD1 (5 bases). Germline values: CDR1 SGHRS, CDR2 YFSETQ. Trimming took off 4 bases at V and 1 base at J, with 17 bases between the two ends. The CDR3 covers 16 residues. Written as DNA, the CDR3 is TGCGCCAGCAGCCCAACGACAGTTAAAGATAACTATGGCTACACCTTC. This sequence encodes CASSPTTVKDNYGYTF. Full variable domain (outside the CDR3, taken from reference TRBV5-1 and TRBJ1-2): KAGVTQTPRYLIKTRGQQVTLSCSPISGHRSVSWYQQTPGQGLQFLFEYFSETQRNKGNFPGRFSGRQFSNSRSEMNVSTLELGDSALYLCASSPTTVKDNYGYTFGSGTRLTVV.

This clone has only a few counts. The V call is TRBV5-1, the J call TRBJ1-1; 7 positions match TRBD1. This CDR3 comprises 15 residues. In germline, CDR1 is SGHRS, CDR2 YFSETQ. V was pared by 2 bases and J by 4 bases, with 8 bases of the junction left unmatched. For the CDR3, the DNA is TGCGCCAGCAGCTTTGAGCCGACAGGGAGCACTGAAGCTTTCTTT. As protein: CASSFEPTGSTEAFF. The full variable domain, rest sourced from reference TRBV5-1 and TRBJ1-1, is KAGVTQTPRYLIKTRGQQVTLSCSPISGHRSVSWYQQTPGQGLQFLFEYFSETQRNKGNFPGRFSGRQFSNSRSEMNVSTLELGDSALYLCASSFEPTGSTEAFFGQGTRLTVV.

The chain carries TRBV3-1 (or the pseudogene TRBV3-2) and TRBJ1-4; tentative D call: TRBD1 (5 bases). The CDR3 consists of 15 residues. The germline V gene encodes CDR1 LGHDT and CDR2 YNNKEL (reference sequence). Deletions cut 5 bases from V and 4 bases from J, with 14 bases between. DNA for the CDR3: TGTGCCAGCAGCGGGCTTGCGGGGCGTAATGAAAAACTGTTTTTT. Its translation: CASSGLAGRNEKLFF.

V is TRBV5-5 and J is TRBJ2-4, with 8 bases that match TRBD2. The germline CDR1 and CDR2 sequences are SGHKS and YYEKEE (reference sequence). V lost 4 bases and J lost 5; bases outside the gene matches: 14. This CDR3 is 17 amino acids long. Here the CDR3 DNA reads TGTGCCAGCAGCCCTGGACTAGCTCTTTCTTTCGAAAACATTCAGTACTTC. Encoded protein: CASSPGLALSFENIQYF.

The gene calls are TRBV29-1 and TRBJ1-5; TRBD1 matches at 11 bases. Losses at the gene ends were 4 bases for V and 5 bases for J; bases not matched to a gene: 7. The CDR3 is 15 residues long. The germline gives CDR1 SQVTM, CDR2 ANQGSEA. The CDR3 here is CSVAGTGGMDQPQHF. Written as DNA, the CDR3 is TGCAGCGTTGCCGGGACAGGGGGGATGGATCAGCCCCAGCATTTT.